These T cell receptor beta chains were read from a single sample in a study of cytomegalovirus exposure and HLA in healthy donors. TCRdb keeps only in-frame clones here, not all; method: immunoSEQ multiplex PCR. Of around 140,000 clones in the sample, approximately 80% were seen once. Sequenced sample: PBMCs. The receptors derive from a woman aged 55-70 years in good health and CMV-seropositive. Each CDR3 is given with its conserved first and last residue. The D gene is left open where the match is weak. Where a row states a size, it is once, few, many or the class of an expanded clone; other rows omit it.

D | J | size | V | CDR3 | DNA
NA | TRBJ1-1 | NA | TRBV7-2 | CASSLYGTRGTEAFF | TGTGCCAGCAGCTTATATGGTACACGGGGCACTGAAGCTTTCTTT
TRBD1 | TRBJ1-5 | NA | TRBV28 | CASSSDREGQPQHF | TGTGCCAGCAGTTCCGACAGGGAAGGACAGCCCCAGCATTTT
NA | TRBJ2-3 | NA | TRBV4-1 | CASSQVRSVPDTQYF | TGCGCCAGCAGCCAAGTGAGGTCTGTACCAGATACGCAGTATTTT
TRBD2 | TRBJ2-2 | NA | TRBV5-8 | CASSLGTSGNTGELFF | TGTGCCAGCAGCTTAGGGACTAGCGGAAACACCGGGGAGCTGTTTTTT
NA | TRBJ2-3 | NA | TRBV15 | CATSSLHSSPTDTQYF | TGTGCCACCAGCTCTCTCCATTCTAGCCCCACAGATACGCAGTATTTT
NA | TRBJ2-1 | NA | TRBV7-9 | CASREAANNEQFF | TGTGCCAGCAGAGAGGCCGCAAACAATGAGCAGTTCTTC
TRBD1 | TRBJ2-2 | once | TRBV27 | CASSLAPGGSGELFF | TGTGCCAGCAGTTTAGCCCCAGGGGGATCCGGGGAGCTGTTTTTT
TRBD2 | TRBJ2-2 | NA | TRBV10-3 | CAIGVAGIGTGELFF | TGTGCCATCGGCGTAGCGGGAATCGGGACCGGGGAGCTGTTTTTT
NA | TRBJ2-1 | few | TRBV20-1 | CSARDGKQFF | TGCAGTGCTAGAGACGGGAAGCAGTTCTTC
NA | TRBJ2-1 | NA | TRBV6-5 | CASSYSEVANEQFF | TGTGCCAGCAGTTACTCAGAGGTAGCCAATGAGCAGTTCTTC
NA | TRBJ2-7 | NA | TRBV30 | CAWSAPGTYEQYF | TGTGCCTGGAGCGCCCCCGGGACATACGAGCAGTACTTC
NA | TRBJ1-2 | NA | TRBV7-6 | CASSSLGGGGINYGYTF | TGTGCCAGCAGCTCCTTGGGGGGTGGGGGAATTAACTATGGCTACACCTTC
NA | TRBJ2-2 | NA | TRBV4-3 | CASSPGRQSSTGELFF | TGCGCCAGCAGCCCCGGTCGGCAGTCTAGCACCGGGGAGCTGTTTTTT
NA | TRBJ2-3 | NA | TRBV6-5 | CASSYDPSESSTQYF | TGTGCCAGCAGTTACGACCCAAGCGAATCGTCTACGCAGTATTTT
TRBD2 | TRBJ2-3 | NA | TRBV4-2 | CASAGTSGILTDTQYF | TGTGCCAGCGCCGGCACTAGCGGGATCCTCACAGATACGCAGTATTTT
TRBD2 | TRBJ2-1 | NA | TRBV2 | CASNEAGALGNEQFF | TGTGCCAGCAACGAAGCGGGAGCCCTTGGGAATGAGCAGTTCTTC
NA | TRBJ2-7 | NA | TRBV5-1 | CASSLDFPIGYEQYF | TGCGCCAGCAGCCTAGACTTCCCGATCGGGTACGAGCAGTACTTC
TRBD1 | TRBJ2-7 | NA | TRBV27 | CATQTGAEQYF | TGTGCCACCCAAACAGGGGCCGAGCAGTACTTC
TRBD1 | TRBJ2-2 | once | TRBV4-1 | CASSQGGTARSELFF | TGCGCCAGCAGCCAAGGGGGGACAGCCCGGTCGGAGCTGTTTTTT
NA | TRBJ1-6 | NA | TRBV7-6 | CASSLVGGRDNSPLHF | TGTGCCAGCAGCTTAGTGGGCGGCAGGGATAATTCACCCCTCCACTTT
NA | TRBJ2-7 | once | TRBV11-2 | CASSPFSTRAYEQYF | TGTGCCAGCAGCCCCTTCTCCACCAGGGCCTACGAGCAGTACTTC
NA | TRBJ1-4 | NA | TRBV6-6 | CASSYSGGNGEKLFF | TGTGCCAGCAGTTACTCGGGAGGGAACGGTGAAAAACTGTTTTTT
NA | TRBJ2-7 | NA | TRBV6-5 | CASKGVYEQYF | TGTGCCAGCAAGGGGGTCTACGAGCAGTACTTC
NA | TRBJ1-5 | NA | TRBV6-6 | CASSYKLTGNQPQHF | TGTGCCAGCAGTTACAAACTAACAGGGAATCAGCCCCAGCATTTT
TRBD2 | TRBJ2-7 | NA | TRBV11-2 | CASSTSGGSYEQYF | TGTGCCAGCAGTACTAGCGGGGGTTCCTACGAGCAGTACTTC
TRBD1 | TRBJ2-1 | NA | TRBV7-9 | CASSHLQGARYNEQFF | TGTGCCAGCAGTCATTTACAGGGGGCGCGGTACAATGAGCAGTTCTTC
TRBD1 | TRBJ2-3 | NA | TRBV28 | CASSSTSGTGRSSTDTQYF | TGTGCCAGCAGTTCCACATCCGGGACAGGCAGATCTAGCACAGATACGCAGTATTTT
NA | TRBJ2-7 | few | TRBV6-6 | CAAGEQYF | TGTGCGGCCGGGGAGCAGTACTTC
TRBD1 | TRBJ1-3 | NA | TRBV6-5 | CASRPRQGSGNTIYF | TGTGCCAGCAGACCACGACAGGGCTCTGGAAACACCATATATTTT
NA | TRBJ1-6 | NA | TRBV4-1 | CASSQVPDSPLHF | TGCGCCAGCAGCCAGGTCCCAGATTCACCCCTCCACTTT
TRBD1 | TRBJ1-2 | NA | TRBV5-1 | CASSATGGDSYTF | TGCGCCAGCAGCGCCACAGGGGGCGATTCCTACACCTTC
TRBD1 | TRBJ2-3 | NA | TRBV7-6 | CASSHRTGGLTDTQYF | TGTGCCAGCAGCCATAGGACAGGGGGCCTCACAGATACGCAGTATTTT
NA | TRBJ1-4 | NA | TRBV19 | CASSRTATNEKLFF | TGTGCCAGTAGTAGGACAGCAACTAATGAAAAACTGTTTTTT
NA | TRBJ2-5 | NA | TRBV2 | CASFRQRETQYF | TGTGCCAGCTTTAGACAGAGAGAGACCCAGTACTTC
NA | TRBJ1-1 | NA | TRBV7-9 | CASSLTVMNTEAFF | TGTGCCAGCAGCTTAACAGTTATGAACACTGAAGCTTTCTTT
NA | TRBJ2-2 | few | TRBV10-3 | CAISGGPGELFF | TGTGCCATCAGTGGGGGCCCCGGGGAGCTGTTTTTT
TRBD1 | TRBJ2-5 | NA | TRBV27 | CASSLLAGQEETQYF | TGTGCCAGCAGTTTACTCGCGGGACAGGAAGAGACCCAGTACTTC
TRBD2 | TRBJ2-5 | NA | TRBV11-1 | CASSYGLAGITETQYF | TGTGCCAGCAGCTACGGACTAGCGGGAATCACAGAGACCCAGTACTTC
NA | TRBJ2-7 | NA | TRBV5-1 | CASSQTGLIYEQYF | TGCGCCAGCAGTCAGACGGGACTCATCTACGAGCAGTACTTC
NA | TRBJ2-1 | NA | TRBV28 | CASVPVLTYNEQFF | TGTGCCAGCGTTCCGGTTCTAACCTACAATGAGCAGTTCTTC
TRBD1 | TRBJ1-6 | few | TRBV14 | CASSRGDRGYNSPLHF | TGTGCCAGCAGCCGAGGCGACAGGGGCTATAATTCACCCCTCCACTTT
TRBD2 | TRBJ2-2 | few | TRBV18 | CASSRASGKTSNTGELFF | TGTGCCAGCTCACGAGCTAGCGGGAAAACATCGAACACCGGGGAGCTGTTTTTT
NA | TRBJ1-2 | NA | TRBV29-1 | CSVVQGANYGYTF | TGCAGCGTTGTTCAAGGGGCGAACTATGGCTACACCTTC
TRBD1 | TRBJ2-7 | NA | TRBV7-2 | CASSLGDKQGYEQYF | TGTGCCAGCAGCTTGGGGGACAAACAGGGGTACGAGCAGTACTTC
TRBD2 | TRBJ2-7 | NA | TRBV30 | CAWSEGGLAGYEQYF | TGTGCCTGGAGTGAAGGGGGACTAGCGGGGTACGAGCAGTACTTC
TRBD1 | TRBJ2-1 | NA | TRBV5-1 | CASSPAGTGAGDEQFF | TGCGCCAGCAGCCCGGCTGGGACAGGGGCTGGGGATGAGCAGTTCTTC
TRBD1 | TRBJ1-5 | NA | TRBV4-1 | CASSQVGTGDNQPQHF | TGCGCCAGCAGCCAAGTTGGGACAGGCGATAATCAGCCCCAGCATTTT
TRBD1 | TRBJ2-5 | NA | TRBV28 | CASIYDGGTGAWETQYF | TGTGCCAGCATATACGACGGGGGGACAGGGGCTTGGGAGACCCAGTACTTC